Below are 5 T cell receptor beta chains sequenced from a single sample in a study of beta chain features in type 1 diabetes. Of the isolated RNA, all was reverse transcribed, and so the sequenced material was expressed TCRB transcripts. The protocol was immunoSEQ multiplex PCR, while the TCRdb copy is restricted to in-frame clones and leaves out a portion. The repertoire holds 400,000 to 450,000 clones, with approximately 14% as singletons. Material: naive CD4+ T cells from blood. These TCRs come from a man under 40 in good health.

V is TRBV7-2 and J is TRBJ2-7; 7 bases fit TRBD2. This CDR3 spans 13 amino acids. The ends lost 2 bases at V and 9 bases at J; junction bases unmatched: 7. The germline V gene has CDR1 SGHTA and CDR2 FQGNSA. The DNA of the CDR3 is TGTGCCAGCAGCTTAAGACGGGGGGACGGGCAGTACTTC. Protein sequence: CASSLRRGDGQYF.

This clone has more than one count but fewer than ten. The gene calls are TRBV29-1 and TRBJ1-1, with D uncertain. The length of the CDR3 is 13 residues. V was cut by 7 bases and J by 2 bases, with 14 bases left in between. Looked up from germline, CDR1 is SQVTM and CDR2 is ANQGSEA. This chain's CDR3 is CSARRETNTEAFF. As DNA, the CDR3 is TGCAGCGCCCGACGGGAGACCAACACTGAAGCTTTCTTT. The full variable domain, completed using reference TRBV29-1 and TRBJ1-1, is SAVISQKPSRDICQRGTSLTIQCQVDSQVTMMFWYRQQPGQSLTLIATANQGSEATYESGFVIDKFPISRPNLTFSTLTVSNMSPEDSSIYLCSARRETNTEAFFGQGTRLTVV.

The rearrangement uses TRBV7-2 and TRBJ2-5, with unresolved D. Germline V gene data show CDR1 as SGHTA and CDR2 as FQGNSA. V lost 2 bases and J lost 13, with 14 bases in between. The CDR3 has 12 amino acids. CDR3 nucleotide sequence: TGTGCCAGCAGCTTACGGTTGCAACATTGGTACTTC. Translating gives CASSLRLQHWYF.

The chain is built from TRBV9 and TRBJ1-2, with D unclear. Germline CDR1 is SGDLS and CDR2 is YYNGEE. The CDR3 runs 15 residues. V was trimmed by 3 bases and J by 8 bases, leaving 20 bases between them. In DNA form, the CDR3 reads TGTGCCAGCAGCGAACTCCGGGGTGACCTCTGGGGCTACACCTTC. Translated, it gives CASSELRGDLWGYTF. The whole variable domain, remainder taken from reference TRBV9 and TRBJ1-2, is DSGVTQTPKHLITATGQRVTLRCSPRSGDLSVYWYQQSLDQGLQFLIQYYNGEERAKGNILERFSAQQFPDLHSELNLSSLELGDSALYFCASSELRGDLWGYTFGSGTRLTVV.

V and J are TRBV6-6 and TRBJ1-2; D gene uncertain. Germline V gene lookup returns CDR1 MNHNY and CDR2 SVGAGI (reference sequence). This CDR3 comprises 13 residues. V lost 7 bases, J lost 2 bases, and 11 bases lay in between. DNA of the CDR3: TGTGCCAGCACCCTCGGCATGAACTATGGCTACACCTTC. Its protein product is CASTLGMNYGYTF.